The subject of this entry is one TCR beta chain. The target antigen is unknown. The PCR had 60 Vbeta and 13 Jbeta primers. Repertoires were generated with immunoSEQ multiplex PCR, while TCRdb's copy carries only in-frame clones and drops some. This table lists tens of thousands of clones. Germline-derived CDR1 and CDR2 are SQVTM and ANQGSEA. The CDR3 covers 13 residues. V dropped 1 base and J dropped 4; count of bases not matched to a gene: 3. This sample stems from a study of cytomegalovirus exposure and HLA in healthy donors. Overall study findings and caveats: It was shown in a later analysis that HLA-associated TCR beta chains were more clonally expanded than other, equally common chains.

The chain employs TRBV29-1 and TRBJ1-1, with 7 bases matching TRBD1. The specimen was PBMCs. This receptor was identified in a man in his fifties or sixties in good health and CMV-seronegative. The CDR3 sequence: CSVEGQGGTEAFF. The CDR3 DNA reads as TGCAGCGTTGAAGGCCAGGGGGGCACTGAAGCTTTCTTT.